Shown below are 16 T cell receptor beta chains from a single sample sequenced in a study of blood T cell repertoires in COVID-19. The data were produced by immunoSEQ multiplex PCR, yet TCRdb's version contains in-frame clones alone and is incomplete. The sample has roughly 60,000 clones; 70% to 85% are singletons. Source material: peripheral blood. The source is a woman aged 55-70 years with acute or convalescent COVID-19.

The chain couples TRBV27 to TRBJ1-3; TRBD1 agrees at 7 bases. V was pared by 5 bases and J by 6 bases, with 7 bases of the junction left unmatched. The CDR3 is 14 amino acids. Germline CDR1 MNHEY, CDR2 SMNVEV (reference sequence). Written as DNA, the CDR3 is TGTGCCAGCAGTCTCCGGACAGGAGAAAACACCATATATTTT. Amino acid sequence: CASSLRTGENTIYF.

The chain joins TRBV6-2 or TRBV6-3 to TRBJ2-7, with D possibly matching TRBD1 (5 bases). Trimming removed 2 bases at V and 0 bases at J, with 11 bases between. The CDR3 runs 15 residues. Germline CDR1 reads MNHEY; CDR2 reads SVGEGT. The CDR3 nucleotides read TGTGCCAGCAGTTACAGGCAGGGCAGCTCCTACGAGCAGTACTTC. Translation gives CASSYRQGSSYEQYF.

This chain links TRBV7-9 with TRBJ2-2; maybe TRBD2 (7 bases). The CDR3 spans 16 residues. Trimming took off 0 bases at V and 6 bases at J, with 14 bases between the two ends. The V gene's germline CDR1 is SEHNR and CDR2 FQNEAQ (reference sequence). CDR3 nucleotides: TGTGCCAGCAGCTTAGCGGGGGGGCTGTCGCCCGGGGAGCTGTTTTTT. Translated, it gives CASSLAGGLSPGELFF.

The chain joins TRBV5-4 to TRBJ2-2; TRBD1 agrees at 7 bases. The CDR3 totals 14 residues. V dropped 3 bases and J dropped 6; count of bases not matched to a gene: 5. CDR1 SGHNT and CDR2 YYREEE come from the germline V gene (reference sequence). The CDR3 loop reads CASSSGQSAGELFF. The CDR3 DNA is TGTGCCAGCAGCTCGGGACAGTCTGCCGGGGAGCTGTTTTTT.

The sample holds a few counts of this clone. This sequence joins TRBV3-1 (or the pseudogene TRBV3-2) and TRBJ1-2; 7 nucleotides align to TRBD1. The germline CDR1 and CDR2 sequences are LGHDT and YNNKEL (reference sequence). V lost 1 base and J lost 3; bases outside the gene matches: 5. The CDR3 length is 15 residues. CDR3 loop: CASSQVRDSYYGYTF. CDR3 in DNA: TGTGCCAGCAGCCAAGTTAGGGACAGCTACTATGGCTACACCTTC.

The genes are TRBV2 and TRBJ2-5, with D perhaps matching TRBD1 (6 bases). The CDR3 runs 11 residues. Germline CDR1 is SNHLY and CDR2 is FYNNEI. V was clipped by 11 bases and J by 3 bases, with 10 bases between them. DNA of the CDR3: TGTGCCGGGGGCCTTAAAGAGACCCAGTACTTC. Its protein is CAGGLKETQYF.

The V and J genes are TRBV9 and TRBJ2-7; 10 bases agree with TRBD1. CDR3 size: 15 residues. Losses at the gene ends were 0 bases for V and 6 bases for J; bases not matched to a gene: 6. Germline V gene data show CDR1 as SGDLS and CDR2 as YYNGEE. This chain's CDR3 is CASSVDGQGVGEQYF. The DNA of the CDR3 is TGTGCCAGCAGCGTAGACGGACAGGGGGTCGGCGAGCAGTACTTC.

The chain couples TRBV19 to TRBJ1-4; a weak D match, TRBD1 (6 bases). Germline values: CDR1 LNHDA, CDR2 SQIVND (reference sequence). Trimming stripped 2 bases from V and 7 bases from J, with 14 bases between. CDR3 size: 15 residues. CDR3 amino acids: CASSIMGTQGEKLFF. CDR3 nucleotides: TGTGCCAGTAGTATAATGGGGACACAGGGTGAAAAACTGTTTTTT.

This clone was seen once. This sequence joins TRBV2 and TRBJ1-1, with D possibly TRBD1 on 6 matching bases. Trimming cost V 5 bases and J 9 bases, with 10 bases left between them. The CDR3 consists of 11 residues. Germline assignment: CDR1 SNHLY and CDR2 FYNNEI. CDR3 amino acids: CASSSGTKAFF. The CDR3, as DNA: TGTGCCAGCAGTTCCGGGACAAAAGCTTTCTTT.

The rearrangement uses TRBV19 and TRBJ2-2, with TRBD1 matching over 7 bases. The CDR3 loop spans 14 amino acids. Germline V gene data show CDR1 as LNHDA and CDR2 as SQIVND (reference sequence). V trimming: 5 bases; J trimming: 6 bases; junction bases outside the gene matches: 6. CDR3 nucleotide sequence: TGTGCCAGTAGTGCCTACAGGGGTGCCGGGGAGCTGTTTTTT. Translating gives CASSAYRGAGELFF.

This clone has just one count. This chain links TRBV6-2 or TRBV6-3 with TRBJ1-1; 7 bases map to TRBD1. The germline V gene has CDR1 MNHEY and CDR2 SVGEGT. The CDR3 runs 15 residues. V lost 2 bases, J lost 2 bases, and 5 bases stayed unmatched. In DNA, the CDR3 is TGTGCCAGCAGTTACGGGCACAGGGGTAACACTGAAGCTTTCTTT. Encoded protein: CASSYGHRGNTEAFF.

The chain employs TRBV24-1 and TRBJ2-1; maybe TRBD1 (6 bases). V lost 4 bases, J lost 2 bases, and 11 bases lay in between. Germline assignment: CDR1 KGHDR and CDR2 SFDVKD. The CDR3 runs 15 residues. CDR3 DNA sequence: TGTGCCACCAGTGACAAGGCAGGGGCCTACAATGAGCAGTTCTTC. This sequence encodes CATSDKAGAYNEQFF.

The rearrangement joins TRBV24-1 to TRBJ1-2; TRBD1 aligns across 7 bases. Germline trimming cut 3 bases from V and 4 bases from J; bases unmatched to any gene: 7. Germline assignment: CDR1 KGHDR and CDR2 SFDVKD. The CDR3 runs 15 residues. The CDR3 reads CATSDPGGGVYGYTF. CDR3 sequence (DNA): TGTGCCACCAGTGATCCCGGAGGGGGCGTCTATGGCTACACCTTC.

This chain connects TRBV6-5 to TRBJ1-2, with no clear D. This CDR3 spans 12 amino acids. Trimming removed 6 bases from V and 4 bases from J, with 9 bases in between. CDR1 MNHEY and CDR2 SVGAGI come from the germline V gene. The CDR3: CASSGVGYGYTF. In nucleotides, the CDR3 is TGTGCCAGCAGCGGGGTTGGCTATGGCTACACCTTC.

As regards this clone: This specimen includes other DNA sequences encoding the same CDR3. DNA of the CDR3: TGTGCCACCAGTGATCGGGGGGGGAGCAATCAGCCCCAGCATTTT. Its protein is CATSDRGGSNQPQHF. V gene TRBV24-1 combines with J gene TRBJ1-5; D may be TRBD1 (5 bases). Germline V lookup: CDR1 KGHDR, CDR2 SFDVKD. The CDR3 is 15 residues long. Trimming removed 3 bases at V and 1 base at J, with 9 bases between.

V and J are TRBV11-1 and TRBJ2-1; no clear D. The CDR3 has 15 residues. Germline loops: CDR1 SGHAT, CDR2 FQDESV (reference sequence). Trimming stripped 0 bases from V and 0 bases from J, with 6 bases between. The CDR3, as DNA: TGTGCCAGCAGCTTAGCAGAACTCTCCTACAATGAGCAGTTCTTC. Translated, it gives CASSLAELSYNEQFF.